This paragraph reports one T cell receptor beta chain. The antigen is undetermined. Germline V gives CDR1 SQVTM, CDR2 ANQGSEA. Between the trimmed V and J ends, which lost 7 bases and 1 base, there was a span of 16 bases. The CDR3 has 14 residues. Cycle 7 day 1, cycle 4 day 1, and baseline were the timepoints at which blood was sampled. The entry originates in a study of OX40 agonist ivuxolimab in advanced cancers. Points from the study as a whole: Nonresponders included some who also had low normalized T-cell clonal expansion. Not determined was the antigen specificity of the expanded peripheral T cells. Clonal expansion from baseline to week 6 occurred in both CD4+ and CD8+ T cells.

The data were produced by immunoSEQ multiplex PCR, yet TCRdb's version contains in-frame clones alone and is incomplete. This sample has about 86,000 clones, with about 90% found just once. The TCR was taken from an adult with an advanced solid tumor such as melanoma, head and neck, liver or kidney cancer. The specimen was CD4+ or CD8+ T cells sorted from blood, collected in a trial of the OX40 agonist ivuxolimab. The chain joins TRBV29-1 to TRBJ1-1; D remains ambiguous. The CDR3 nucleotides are TGCAGCGCACGAGGATCCGTAGGGAACACTGAAGCTTTCTTT. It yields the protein CSARGSVGNTEAFF.